What follows describes a single T cell receptor beta chain. This specimen comes from a study of beta chain features in type 1 diabetes. The investigators reverse transcribed all of the isolated RNA, so they sequenced expressed TCRB transcripts. Data came from immunoSEQ multiplex PCR; TCRdb stores just in-frame clones and leaves some out. The data hold about 360,000 clones, with around 12% observed a single time. From germline, CDR1 is SGHVS and CDR2 FQNEAQ. The CDR3 consists of 14 residues. V lost 6 bases to trimming and J lost 5 bases; unmatched junction nucleotides: 4. The sample comprised naive CD4+ T cells from blood. The TCR originated in a man aged 18 to 30 in good health. The gene calls are TRBV7-8 and TRBJ1-4; 9 bases map to TRBD1. The CDR3 nucleotides are TGTGCCAGCAGTTGGGACAGGGTAAATGAAAAACTGTTTTTT. It is translated as CASSWDRVNEKLFF.